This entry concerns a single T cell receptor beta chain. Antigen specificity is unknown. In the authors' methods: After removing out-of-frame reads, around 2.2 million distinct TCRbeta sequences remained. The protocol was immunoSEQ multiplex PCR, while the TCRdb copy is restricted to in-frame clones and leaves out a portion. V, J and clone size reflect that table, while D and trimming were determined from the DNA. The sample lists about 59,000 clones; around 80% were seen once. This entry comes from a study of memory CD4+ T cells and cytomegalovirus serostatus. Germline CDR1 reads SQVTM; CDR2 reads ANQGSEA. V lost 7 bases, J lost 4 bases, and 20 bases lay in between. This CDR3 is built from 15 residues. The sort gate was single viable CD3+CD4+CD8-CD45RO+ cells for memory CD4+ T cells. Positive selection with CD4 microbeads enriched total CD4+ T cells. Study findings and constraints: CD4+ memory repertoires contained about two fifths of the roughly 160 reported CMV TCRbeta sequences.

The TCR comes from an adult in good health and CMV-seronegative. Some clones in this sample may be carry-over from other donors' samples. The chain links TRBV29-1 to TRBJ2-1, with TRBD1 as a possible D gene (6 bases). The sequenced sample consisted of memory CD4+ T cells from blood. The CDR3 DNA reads TGCAGCGGAGAGTTACTAGTTAGGGGGTACAATGAGCAGTTCTTC. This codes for CSGELLVRGYNEQFF.